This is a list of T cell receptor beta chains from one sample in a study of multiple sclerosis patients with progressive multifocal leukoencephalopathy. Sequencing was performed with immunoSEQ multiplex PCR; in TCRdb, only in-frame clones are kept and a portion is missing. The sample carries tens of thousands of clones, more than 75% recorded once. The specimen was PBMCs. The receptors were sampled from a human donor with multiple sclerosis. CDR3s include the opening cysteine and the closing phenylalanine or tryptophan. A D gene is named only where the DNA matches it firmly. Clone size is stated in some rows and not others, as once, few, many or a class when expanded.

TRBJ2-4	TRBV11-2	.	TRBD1	CASSSRGLPPGNIQYF	TGTGCCAGCAGCTCCAGGGGGCTGCCCCCGGGGAACATTCAGTACTTC
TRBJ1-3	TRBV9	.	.	CASSVETGGNTIYF	TGTGCCAGCAGCGTAGAGACAGGAGGAAACACCATATATTTT
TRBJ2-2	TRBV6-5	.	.	CASSSLTETGELFF	TGTGCCAGCAGTAGCCTGACGGAAACCGGGGAGCTGTTTTTT
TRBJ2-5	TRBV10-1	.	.	CASSDPSGLDAGTQYF	TGCGCCAGCAGTGACCCCTCCGGACTGGACGCGGGGACCCAGTACTTC
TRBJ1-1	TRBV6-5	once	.	CASSSWGTEAFF	TGTGCCAGCAGTTCATGGGGCACTGAAGCTTTCTTT
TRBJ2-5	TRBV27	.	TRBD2	CASSLFGGAVWETQYF	TGTGCCAGCAGTTTATTCGGGGGGGCCGTATGGGAGACCCAGTACTTC
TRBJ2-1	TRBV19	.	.	CASSESYNEQFF	TGTGCCAGTAGTGAGAGTTACAATGAGCAGTTCTTC
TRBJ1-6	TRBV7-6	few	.	CASSLGTASPLHF	TGTGCCAGCAGCTTAGGAACAGCTTCACCCCTCCACTTT
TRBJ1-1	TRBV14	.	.	CASSQVGPSTGNTEAFF	TGTGCCAGCAGCCAAGTGGGCCCCTCTACAGGGAACACTGAAGCTTTCTTT
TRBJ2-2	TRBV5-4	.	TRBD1	CASSKDRMNTGELFF	TGTGCCAGCAGCAAGGACAGGATGAACACCGGGGAGCTGTTTTTT
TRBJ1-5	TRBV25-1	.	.	CASCGDEGIQPQHF	TGTGCCAGCTGTGGGGACGAAGGAATCCAGCCCCAGCATTTT
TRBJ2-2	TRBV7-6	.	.	CASSLEAGLANGELFF	TGTGCCAGCAGCTTAGAGGCAGGCCTCGCCAACGGGGAGCTGTTTTTT
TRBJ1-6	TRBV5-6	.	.	CASSLVEGRWNSPLHF	TGTGCCAGCAGCTTGGTCGAGGGACGGTGGAATTCACCCCTCCACTTT
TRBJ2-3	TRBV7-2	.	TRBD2	CASSLAWAGGRTDTQYF	TGTGCCAGCAGCTTAGCGTGGGCGGGGGGAAGGACAGATACGCAGTATTTT
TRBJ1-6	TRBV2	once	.	CASKPDSENSPLHF	TGTGCCAGCAAGCCGGACAGCGAAAATTCACCCCTCCACTTT
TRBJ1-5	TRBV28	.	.	CASRPGTISNQPQHF	TGTGCCAGCAGGCCCGGGACGATTAGCAATCAGCCCCAGCATTTT
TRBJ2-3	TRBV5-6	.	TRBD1	CASSFIGQGNTDTQYF	TGTGCCAGCAGCTTTATCGGACAGGGTAACACAGATACGCAGTATTTT
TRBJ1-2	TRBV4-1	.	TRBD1	CASRRTGSGGYTF	TGCGCCAGTAGGAGGACAGGGTCTGGTGGCTACACCTTC
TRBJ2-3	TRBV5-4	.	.	CASSHRGGSAATLNTDTQYF	TGTGCCAGCAGCCATCGCGGAGGTAGCGCGGCGACCCTTAACACAGATACGCAGTATTTT
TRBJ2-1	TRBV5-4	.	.	CASSLGQGNEQFF	TGTGCCAGCAGCTTGGGGCAGGGCAATGAGCAGTTCTTC
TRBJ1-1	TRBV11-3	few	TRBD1	CASSLYRGREAFF	TGTGCCAGCAGCTTATACAGGGGCCGTGAAGCTTTCTTT
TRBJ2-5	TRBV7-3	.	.	CASSSGPTGEQYF	TGTGCCAGCAGCTCGGGTCCGACGGGGGAGCAGTACTTC
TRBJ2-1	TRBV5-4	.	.	CASSFGTPAHNEQFF	TGTGCCAGCAGCTTCGGTACACCGGCACACAATGAGCAGTTCTTC
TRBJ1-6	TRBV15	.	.	CATSRQGENSPLHF	TGTGCCACCAGCAGACAGGGAGAAAATTCACCCCTCCACTTT
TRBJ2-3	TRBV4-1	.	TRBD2	CASSQQGGVTDTQYF	TGCGCCAGCAGCCAACAGGGAGGGGTGACAGATACGCAGTATTTT
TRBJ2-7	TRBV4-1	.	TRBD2	CASSQASGDYEQYF	TGCGCCAGCAGCCAGGCTAGCGGGGATTACGAGCAGTACTTC
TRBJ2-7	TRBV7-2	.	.	CASSLGGQREQYF	TGTGCCAGCAGCTTAGGGGGCCAGAGAGAGCAGTACTTC
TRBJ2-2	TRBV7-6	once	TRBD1	CASSSHYPGQGAGGELFF	TGTGCCAGCAGCTCCCATTATCCGGGACAGGGGGCTGGCGGGGAGCTGTTTTTT
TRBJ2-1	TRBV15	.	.	CATSRTGYSYNEQFF	TGTGCCACCAGCAGAACAGGGTACTCCTACAATGAGCAGTTCTTC
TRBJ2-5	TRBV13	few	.	CASSLRGGRVKGGETQYF	TGTGCCAGCAGCTTAAGAGGAGGAAGGGTCAAGGGCGGAGAGACCCAGTACTTC
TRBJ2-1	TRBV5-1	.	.	CASSLERDNEQFF	TGCGCCAGCAGCTTGGAACGGGACAATGAGCAGTTCTTC
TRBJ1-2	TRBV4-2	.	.	CASSLRGHLTNSYGYTF	TGTGCCAGCAGCCTTAGGGGACACCTCACAAACTCCTATGGCTACACCTTC
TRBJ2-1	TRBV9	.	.	CASSRTPGNEQFF	TGTGCCAGCAGCCGCACACCGGGTAATGAGCAGTTCTTC
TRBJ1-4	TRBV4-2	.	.	CASSQDPGNEKLFF	TGTGCCAGCAGCCAAGACCCTGGGAATGAAAAACTGTTTTTT
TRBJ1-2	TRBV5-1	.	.	CASTTAPGLVDGYTF	TGCGCCAGCACGACCGCCCCAGGGTTAGTGGATGGCTACACCTTC
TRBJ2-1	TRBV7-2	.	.	CASSLEAGSSSYNEQFF	TGTGCCAGCAGCTTAGAGGCAGGGTCCAGCTCCTACAATGAGCAGTTCTTC
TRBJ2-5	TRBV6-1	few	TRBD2	CASDNGGAGGETQYF	TGTGCCAGCGACAATGGTGGAGCGGGGGGAGAGACCCAGTACTTC
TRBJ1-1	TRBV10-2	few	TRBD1	CASGQGHITEAFF	TGCGCCAGCGGACAGGGCCATATCACTGAAGCTTTCTTT
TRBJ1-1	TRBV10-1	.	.	CASSRARGTEAFF	TGCGCCAGCTCCCGGGCCCGGGGCACTGAAGCTTTCTTT
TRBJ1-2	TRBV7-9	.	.	CASSLALPGFYGYTF	TGTGCCAGCAGCTTAGCCTTACCGGGTTTTTATGGCTACACCTTC
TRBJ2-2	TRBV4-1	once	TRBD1	CASSQGCRGRFGELFF	TGCGCCAGCAGCCAAGGGTGCAGGGGGCGGTTTGGGGAGCTGTTTTTT
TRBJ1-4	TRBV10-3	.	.	CAISEAQGYNEKLFF	TGTGCCATCAGTGAGGCACAGGGTTATAATGAAAAACTGTTTTTT